This T cell receptor (beta chain) is from a study of blood T cell repertoires in COVID-19. Residents of about two dozen US areas, aged roughly 18 to 89 years, made up the participants. Participants had their cohort set by participant-reported clinical history. Clones were sequenced by immunoSEQ multiplex PCR, and TCRdb holds only the in-frame ones, with some missing. Here the sample spans about 160,000 clones, about four fifths being singletons. Sequencing input: PBMCs or T cells enriched from blood (not recorded which). This TCR derives from a woman aged 55-69 years who had recovered from COVID-19.

CDR3 in amino acids: CASSHFTGDKTGYTF. The CDR3 DNA follows: TGCGCCAGCAGCCATTTTACAGGGGACAAGACTGGCTACACCTTC. The chain couples TRBV4-1 to TRBJ1-2; 7 nucleotides align to TRBD1. The V gene's germline CDR1 is MGHRA and CDR2 YSYEKL. V was clipped by 3 bases and J by 7 bases; unmatched bases: 11. The CDR3 consists of 15 residues.